The source of this T cell receptor (beta chain) is a study of T cell clones after liver transplantation. Study summary: TCRbeta sequencing after a pre-transplant mixed lymphocyte reaction identified graft-donor-reactive clones, later tracked in post-transplant blood. Until 12-24 months post-transplant, subjects got standard immunosuppression and no induction. Patients counted as tolerant after at least one year off all immunosuppression, enzymes not exceeding twice normal.

In the case of this clone: The junction departs from germline at one end; a sequencing error may be responsible.

Assay: immunoSEQ multiplex PCR; the TCRdb copy retains only in-frame clones and omits some. The data contain some 15,000 clones, around 90% of them singletons. The CDR3 runs 14 residues. CDR1 and CDR2 from the germline V gene are SSHAT and FNYEAQ (reference sequence). Sequencing used CD8+ T cells from blood, obtained before liver transplant. The V gene is TRBV7-7, the J gene TRBJ2-2, with 8 bases identical to TRBD2. The receptor was isolated from a human donor who received a liver transplant. The CDR3 loop is CASSFGGTSGELFF. The CDR3 region has the DNA TGTGCTAGCAGCTTCGGAGGGACTAGCGGGGAGCTGTTTTTT.